The 10 T cell receptor beta chains listed next were all sequenced from one sample in a study of control samples from healthy donors and cancer patients. The repertoire was sequenced with immunoSEQ multiplex PCR; TCRdb's copy has only in-frame clones and lacks some. The sample yields about 120,000 clones, about 87% seen once. The sequencing input was blood. The origin of the receptors is a man younger than 45 in good health.

This chain links TRBV3-1 (or the pseudogene TRBV3-2) with TRBJ1-6; tentatively, D is TRBD1 (6 bases). V dropped 8 bases and J dropped 7 bases, with 18 bases sitting between them. Germline CDR1 is LGHDT and CDR2 is YNNKEL (reference sequence). CDR3 length: 15 amino acids. The CDR3 region has the DNA TGTGCCAGCGACCAACCGGGACAAAGAAATTCACCCCTCCACTTT. Protein product: CASDQPGQRNSPLHF.

This chain joins TRBV4-2 and TRBJ2-5; no reliable D call. Trimming cost V 0 bases and J 5 bases, with 4 bases left between them. CDR1 is LGHNA, CDR2 YNFKEQ, per germline. This CDR3 is 12 amino acids long. CDR3 protein: CASSQDMETQYF. The CDR3 DNA sequence: TGTGCCAGCAGCCAAGATATGGAGACCCAGTACTTC.

The genes are TRBV9 and TRBJ2-1; D gene unclear. Trimming left V 4 bases short and J 4 bases short, with 15 bases between. Germline assignment: CDR1 SGDLS and CDR2 YYNGEE. The CDR3 contains 15 residues. DNA for the CDR3: TGTGCCAGCAGCCCAGGATGGGGTACTTACAATGAGCAGTTCTTC. This encodes CASSPGWGTYNEQFF.

This clone appeared a single time. This chain joins TRBV6-6 and TRBJ2-3; TRBD1 might be the D (7 bases). Trimming left V 3 bases short and J 5 bases short, with 18 bases between. The CDR3 has 16 residues. Germline values: CDR1 MNHNY, CDR2 SVGAGI (reference sequence). The DNA for the CDR3 is TGTGCCAGCAGTTATTCGCAGGACCAGGGGGGAGATACGCAGTATTTT. Translation: CASSYSQDQGGDTQYF.

The rearrangement links TRBV18 to TRBJ1-1, with TRBD1 identical over 8 bases. The trim removed 4 bases at V and 1 base at J, leaving 2 bases unmatched. This CDR3 comprises 14 residues. Looked up from germline, CDR1 is KGHSH and CDR2 is LQKENI. This chain's CDR3 is CASSHGTGNTEAFF. The CDR3 bases are TGTGCCAGCTCACATGGGACAGGGAACACTGAAGCTTTCTTT.

The chain carries TRBV4-1 and TRBJ1-2; D is perhaps TRBD1 (5 bases). The CDR3 length is 15 residues. Germline V gene lookup returns CDR1 MGHRA and CDR2 YSYEKL. Trimming cost V 0 bases and J 4 bases, with 12 bases left between them. The CDR3, as DNA: TGCGCCAGCAGCCAAGATCTCGACCAGGGCTATGGCTACACCTTC. Translated, it gives CASSQDLDQGYGYTF.

CDR3 sequence (DNA): TGTGCCACCAGTGACCCCGGGACTACAACAGATACGCAGTATTTT. It codes for CATSDPGTTTDTQYF. The chain uses TRBV24-1 and TRBJ2-3, with 7 bases lining up with TRBD2. Germline CDR1 is KGHDR and CDR2 is SFDVKD. J lost 3 bases, V lost 4 bases, and 6 bases had no gene match. This CDR3 spans 15 amino acids.

About this clone itself: Different DNA sequences within this sample yield the same CDR3. J is TRBJ2-5 and V is TRBV5-8; 7 nucleotides match TRBD1. The CDR3 is made up of 16 amino acids. V lost 4 bases and J lost 1; bases outside the gene matches: 10. Germline assignment: CDR1 SGHTS and CDR2 YDEGEE. CDR3 protein: CASSPGRDSAQETQYF. CDR3 nucleotide sequence: TGTGCCAGCAGCCCCGGTCGGGACAGCGCCCAAGAGACCCAGTACTTC.

The gene calls are TRBV24-1 and TRBJ2-7; D perhaps matches TRBD2 (6 bases). V was shortened by 3 bases and J by 0 bases, with 11 bases between the two germline ends. This CDR3 is built from 15 residues. Germline V gene data show CDR1 as KGHDR and CDR2 as SFDVKD. In DNA form, the CDR3 reads TGTGCCACCAGTGATACTAGCCAGAGCTCCTACGAGCAGTACTTC. Amino acids: CATSDTSQSSYEQYF.

This rearrangement joins TRBV7-2 to TRBJ1-4, with D uncertain. The germline V gene encodes CDR1 SGHTA and CDR2 FQGNSA. This CDR3 contains 14 residues. Trimming cost V 3 bases and J 4 bases, with 9 bases left between them. The CDR3: CASSLRRFNEKLFF. DNA for the CDR3: TGTGCCAGCAGCTTGAGACGGTTTAATGAAAAACTGTTTTTT.